These T cell receptor beta chains were read from a single sample in a study of cytomegalovirus exposure and HLA in healthy donors. Measured with immunoSEQ multiplex PCR; TCRdb has only the in-frame clones, and not every one. The sample lists 140,000 or so clones, about 72% seen once, with around 2.2% in the top ten. The sample comprised PBMCs. These receptors were taken from a man between 35 and 55 years old in good health and CMV-seronegative. Each CDR3 is given with its conserved first and last residue. The D gene is left open where the match is weak. Size is omitted from some rows. Given values are once, few, many or a class for expanded clones.

DNA,CDR3,D,V,J,size
TGTGCCAGCAGTTTCGGGACAGGAGGGCACAATGAAAAACTGTTTTTT,CASSFGTGGHNEKLFF,TRBD1,TRBV27,TRBJ1-4,NA
TGTGCCAGCAGCTACCCAGCGGGGGGAGAGACCCAGTACTTC,CASSYPAGGETQYF,TRBD2,TRBV7-6,TRBJ2-5,NA
TGTGCCAGCAGTTCGATCCGGGGACTAGCGGGCTTAGCCAAAAACATTCAGTACTTC,CASSSIRGLAGLAKNIQYF,TRBD2,TRBV28,TRBJ2-4,few
TGTGCCAGCAGAAATTTAGGGGCAGAGGGCTACACCTTC,CASRNLGAEGYTF,NA,TRBV7-9,TRBJ1-2,NA
TGTGCCACCAGCAGGCCAAATCCCGGGACAGATACGCAGTATTTT,CATSRPNPGTDTQYF,NA,TRBV15,TRBJ2-3,few
TGTGCCAGCAGTGAAGCGTTCGTTTGGGGCCGCCCCCTTTACGAGCAGTACTTC,CASSEAFVWGRPLYEQYF,NA,TRBV6-1,TRBJ2-7,NA
TGCGCCAGCAGCCCCTACGGGGAGAACACTGAAGCTTTCTTT,CASSPYGENTEAFF,NA,TRBV5-1,TRBJ1-1,NA
TGTGCCAGCAGTCCTAGGACAGCTAGCACAGATACGCAGTATTTT,CASSPRTASTDTQYF,NA,TRBV27,TRBJ2-3,NA
TGTGCCAGTGGACAGGCGGACTACGAGCAGTACTTC,CASGQADYEQYF,TRBD1,TRBV7-8,TRBJ2-7,NA
TGCGCCAGCAGCCCGGGACTCGTGCTCATGAACACTGAAGCTTTCTTT,CASSPGLVLMNTEAFF,NA,TRBV5-1,TRBJ1-1,NA
TGCGCCAGCAGCCTCCCTTCGAATGAGCAGTTCTTC,CASSLPSNEQFF,NA,TRBV4-1,TRBJ2-1,NA
TGTGCCAGCAGCTTGGAACGCCAGGGAGCTTTCTTT,CASSLERQGAFF,NA,TRBV5-4,TRBJ1-1,once
TGTGCCAGCAGCCCGCAGGGACTAGCGGGAGGCGAGCAGTTCTTC,CASSPQGLAGGEQFF,TRBD2,TRBV6-5,TRBJ2-1,NA
TGTGCCAGCAGCTCCCGGGAGCCTCGGAGCTACACCTTC,CASSSREPRSYTF,NA,TRBV7-2,TRBJ1-2,once
TGTGCCAGCAGCGTCGCCCCTTCGGCCCAGCATTTT,CASSVAPSAQHF,NA,TRBV2,TRBJ1-5,NA
TGTGCTAGTGGTTTGCGAGCGGGGGGGCCAGGGACCGGGGAGCTGTTTTTT,CASGLRAGGPGTGELFF,TRBD2,TRBV12-5,TRBJ2-2,NA
TGTGCCAGCAGCCGAAGGGGGAACCAAGAGACCCAGTACTTC,CASSRRGNQETQYF,NA,TRBV7-9,TRBJ2-5,NA
TGTGCCAGTAGTATAGTCAGACAGATCAATCAGCCCCAGCATTTT,CASSIVRQINQPQHF,NA,TRBV19,TRBJ1-5,NA
TGTGCCAGCAGCTCGCGCGCCCCCGGGACACCCTTTAGGGAGACCCAGTACTTC,CASSSRAPGTPFRETQYF,NA,TRBV7-6,TRBJ2-5,NA
TGTGCCAGCAGCTTAGTTCCCGCGCTCGAGGGCGAGCAGTACTTC,CASSLVPALEGEQYF,NA,TRBV7-8,TRBJ2-7,NA
TGTGCCAGCAGTCCCCCCCGTAGGGGGCAAGAGACCCAGTACTTC,CASSPPRRGQETQYF,NA,TRBV28,TRBJ2-5,NA
TGCGCCAGCAGCCAAGCAGGGGGCAATCAGCCCCAGCATTTT,CASSQAGGNQPQHF,NA,TRBV4-1,TRBJ1-5,NA
TGTGCCAGCAGCTTCGACGGGAGTGTCAACGAGCAGTACTTC,CASSFDGSVNEQYF,NA,TRBV7-2,TRBJ2-7,NA
TGCGCCAGCAGCACTGCAGCGGGGGGGCTCTACAATGAGCAGTTCTTC,CASSTAAGGLYNEQFF,TRBD2,TRBV5-1,TRBJ2-1,NA
TGTGCCAGCAGTGGAGAACTCTCTACGAAGCAGTACTTC,CASSGELSTKQYF,NA,TRBV6-1,TRBJ2-7,NA
TGCGCCAGCAGTCTACACAGGTCTACGAACACCGGGGAGCTGTTTTTT,CASSLHRSTNTGELFF,NA,TRBV5-1,TRBJ2-2,NA